This T cell receptor (beta chain) appears in the sequencing data of a study of CD8 T cells in ankylosing spondylitis. TCRdb used MiXCR to reprocess the 5' RACE reads, holding one entry per CDR3 protein. This sample has 250,000 to 350,000 distinct CDR3 sequences, with 20% found just once. Trimming removed 6 bases from V and 3 bases from J; junction bases left unmatched: 8. CDR1 SGHRS and CDR2 YFSETQ come from the germline V gene. The CDR3 totals 14 residues. Points from the study as a whole: A TCR beta motif of several highly homologous variants seemed to mark ankylosing spondylitis blood. In the blood and synovial fluid of reactive arthritis, some motif variants had been previously reported.

About this clonotype itself: What it recognizes is unknown.

The sequence was collected from a male donor with ankylosing spondylitis or in good health (not recorded which). The chain employs TRBV5-1 and TRBJ1-2; 7 bases map to TRBD1. The sequenced material came from blood, either unsorted or a sorted T cell fraction (not recorded which). In DNA, the CDR3 is TGCGCCAGCACTCCAGACAGGGACGACTATGGCTACACCTTC. Amino acids: CASTPDRDDYGYTF.